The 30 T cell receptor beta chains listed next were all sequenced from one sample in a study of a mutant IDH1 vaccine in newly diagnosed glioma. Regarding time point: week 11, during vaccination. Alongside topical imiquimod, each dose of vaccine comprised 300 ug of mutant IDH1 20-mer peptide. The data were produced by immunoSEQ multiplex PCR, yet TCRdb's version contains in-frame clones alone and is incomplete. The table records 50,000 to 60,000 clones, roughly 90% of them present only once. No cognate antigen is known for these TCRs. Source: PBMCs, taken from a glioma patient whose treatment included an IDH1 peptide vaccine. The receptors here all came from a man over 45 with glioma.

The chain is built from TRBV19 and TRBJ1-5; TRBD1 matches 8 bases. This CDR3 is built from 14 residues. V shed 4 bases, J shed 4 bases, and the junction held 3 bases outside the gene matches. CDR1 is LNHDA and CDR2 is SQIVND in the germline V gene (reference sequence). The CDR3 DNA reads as TGTGCCAGTAGTACGCGGACAGGGAATCAGCCCCAGCATTTT. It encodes CASSTRTGNQPQHF.

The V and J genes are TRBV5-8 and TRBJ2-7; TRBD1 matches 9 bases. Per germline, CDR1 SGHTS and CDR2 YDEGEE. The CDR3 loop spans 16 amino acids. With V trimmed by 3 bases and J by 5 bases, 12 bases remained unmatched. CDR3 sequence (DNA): TGTGCCAGCAGCTCGGGGGTGGGGACAGGGATCCACGAGCAGTACTTC. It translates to CASSSGVGTGIHEQYF.

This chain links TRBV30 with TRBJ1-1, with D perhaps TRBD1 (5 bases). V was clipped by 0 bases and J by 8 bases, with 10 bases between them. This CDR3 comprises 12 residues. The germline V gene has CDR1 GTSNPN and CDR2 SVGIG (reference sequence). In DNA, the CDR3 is TGTGCCTGGAGTGTACGGGGGGACGAAGCTTTCTTT. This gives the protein CAWSVRGDEAFF.

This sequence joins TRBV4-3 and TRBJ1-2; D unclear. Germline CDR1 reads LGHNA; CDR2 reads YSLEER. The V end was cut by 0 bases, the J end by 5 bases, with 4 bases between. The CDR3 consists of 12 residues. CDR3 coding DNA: TGCGCCAGCAGCCAAGATATGTATGGCTACACCTTC. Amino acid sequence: CASSQDMYGYTF.

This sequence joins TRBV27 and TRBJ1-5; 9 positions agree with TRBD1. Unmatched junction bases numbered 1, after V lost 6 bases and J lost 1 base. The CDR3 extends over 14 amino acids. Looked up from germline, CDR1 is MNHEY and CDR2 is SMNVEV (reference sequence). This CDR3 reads CASRGQGSNQPQHF. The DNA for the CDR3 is TGTGCCAGCAGGGGACAGGGAAGCAATCAGCCCCAGCATTTT.

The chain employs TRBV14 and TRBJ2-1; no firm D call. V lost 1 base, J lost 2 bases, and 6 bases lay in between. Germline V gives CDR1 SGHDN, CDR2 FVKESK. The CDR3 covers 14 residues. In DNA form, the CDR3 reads TGTGCCAGCAGCCAAGGGTTTCCCTACAATGAGCAGTTCTTC. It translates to CASSQGFPYNEQFF. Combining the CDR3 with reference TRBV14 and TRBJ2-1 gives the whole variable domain EAGVTQFPSHSVIEKGQTVTLRCDPISGHDNLYWYRRVMGKEIKFLLHFVKESKQDESGMPNNRFLAERTGGTYSTLKVQPAELEDSGVYFCASSQGFPYNEQFFGPGTRLTVL.

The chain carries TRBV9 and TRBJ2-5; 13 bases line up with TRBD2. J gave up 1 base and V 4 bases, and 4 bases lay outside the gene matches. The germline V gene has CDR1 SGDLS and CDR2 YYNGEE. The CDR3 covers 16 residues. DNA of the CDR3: TGTGCCAGCAGCTCAGGACTAGCGGGGGCCCAAGAGACCCAGTACTTC. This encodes CASSSGLAGAQETQYF.

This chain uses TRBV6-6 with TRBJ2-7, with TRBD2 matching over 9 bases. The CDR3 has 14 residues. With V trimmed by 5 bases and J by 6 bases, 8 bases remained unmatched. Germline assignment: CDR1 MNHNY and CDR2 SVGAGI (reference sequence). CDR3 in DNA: TGTGCCAGCAGTCCTAGCGGGACCAGTAGCGAGCAGTACTTC. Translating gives CASSPSGTSSEQYF.

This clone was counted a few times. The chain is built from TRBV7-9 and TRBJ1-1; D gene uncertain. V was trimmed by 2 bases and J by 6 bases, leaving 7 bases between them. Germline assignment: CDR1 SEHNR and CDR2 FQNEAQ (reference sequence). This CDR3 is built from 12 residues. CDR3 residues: CASSLSWSEAFF. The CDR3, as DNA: TGTGCCAGCAGCTTAAGTTGGTCTGAAGCTTTCTTT.

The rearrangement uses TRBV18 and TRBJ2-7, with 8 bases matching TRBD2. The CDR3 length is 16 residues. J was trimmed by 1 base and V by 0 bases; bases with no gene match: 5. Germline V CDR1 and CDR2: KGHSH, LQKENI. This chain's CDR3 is CASSPPISGESYEQYF. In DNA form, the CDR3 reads TGTGCCAGCTCACCACCTATTAGCGGGGAATCCTACGAGCAGTACTTC.

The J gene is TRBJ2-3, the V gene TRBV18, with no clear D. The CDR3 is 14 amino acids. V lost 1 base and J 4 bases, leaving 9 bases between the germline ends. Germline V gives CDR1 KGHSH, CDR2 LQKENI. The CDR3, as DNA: TGTGCCAGCTCACCACAGACCGGAGCAGATACGCAGTATTTT. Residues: CASSPQTGADTQYF.

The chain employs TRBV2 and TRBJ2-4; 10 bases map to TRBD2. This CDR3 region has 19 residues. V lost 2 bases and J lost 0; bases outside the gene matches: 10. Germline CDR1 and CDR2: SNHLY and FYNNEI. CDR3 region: CASSESRLAGSLAKNIQYF. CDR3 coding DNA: TGTGCCAGCAGTGAAAGCCGACTAGCGGGTTCCCTAGCCAAAAACATTCAGTACTTC. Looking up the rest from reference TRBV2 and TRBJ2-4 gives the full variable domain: EPEVTQTPSHQVTQMGQEVILRCVPISNHLYFYWYRQILGQKVEFLVSFYNNEISEKSEIFDDQFSVERPDGSNFTLKIRSTKLEDSAMYFCASSESRLAGSLAKNIQYFGAGTRLSVL.

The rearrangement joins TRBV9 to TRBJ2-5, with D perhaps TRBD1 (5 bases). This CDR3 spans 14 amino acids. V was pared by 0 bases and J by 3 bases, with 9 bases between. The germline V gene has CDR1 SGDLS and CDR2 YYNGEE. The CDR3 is CASSVEGREETQYF. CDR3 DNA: TGTGCCAGCAGCGTAGAGGGCAGGGAAGAGACCCAGTACTTC.

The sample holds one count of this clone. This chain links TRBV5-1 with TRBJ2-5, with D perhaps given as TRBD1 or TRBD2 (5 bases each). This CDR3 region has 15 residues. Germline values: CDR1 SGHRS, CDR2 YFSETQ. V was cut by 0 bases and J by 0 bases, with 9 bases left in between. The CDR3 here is CASSLDEGYQETQYF. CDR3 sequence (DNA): TGCGCCAGCAGCTTGGATGAGGGGTACCAAGAGACCCAGTACTTC.

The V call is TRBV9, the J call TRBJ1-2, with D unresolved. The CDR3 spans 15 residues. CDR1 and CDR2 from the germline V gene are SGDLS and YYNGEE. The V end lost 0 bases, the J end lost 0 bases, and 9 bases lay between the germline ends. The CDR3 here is CASSVGGSANYGYTF. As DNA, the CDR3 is TGTGCCAGCAGCGTAGGGGGTAGCGCTAACTATGGCTACACCTTC.

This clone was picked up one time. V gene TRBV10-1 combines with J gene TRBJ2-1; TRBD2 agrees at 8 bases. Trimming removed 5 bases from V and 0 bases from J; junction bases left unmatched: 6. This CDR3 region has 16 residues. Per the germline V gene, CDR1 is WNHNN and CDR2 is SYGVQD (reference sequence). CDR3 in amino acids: CASSPRAGGSYNEQFF. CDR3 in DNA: TGCGCCAGCAGTCCCCGGGCGGGAGGCTCCTACAATGAGCAGTTCTTC.

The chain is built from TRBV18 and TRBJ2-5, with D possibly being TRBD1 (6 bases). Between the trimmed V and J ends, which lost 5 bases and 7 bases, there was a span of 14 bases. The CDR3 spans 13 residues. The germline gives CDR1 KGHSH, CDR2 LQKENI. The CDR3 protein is CASSIDRHRTQYF. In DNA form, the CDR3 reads TGTGCCAGCTCAATCGACAGGCATCGGACCCAGTACTTC.

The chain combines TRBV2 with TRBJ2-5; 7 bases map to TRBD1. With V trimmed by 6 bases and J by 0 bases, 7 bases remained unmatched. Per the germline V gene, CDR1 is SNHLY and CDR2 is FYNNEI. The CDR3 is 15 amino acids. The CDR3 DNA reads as TGTGCCAGCAGGGGACAGAGAATGTACCAAGAGACCCAGTACTTC. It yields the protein CASRGQRMYQETQYF.

The CDR3 DNA reads as TGTGCCAGCAACAAACAGGGGCCAGGGCAGCCCCAGCATTTT. Translation gives CASNKQGPGQPQHF. V gene TRBV6-5 combines with J gene TRBJ1-5; TRBD1 matches 7 bases. The junction had 10 bases not matched to a gene; V was cut back by 7 bases and J by 7 bases. CDR3 size: 14 residues. Germline V gene sequence: CDR1 MNHEY, CDR2 SVGAGI.

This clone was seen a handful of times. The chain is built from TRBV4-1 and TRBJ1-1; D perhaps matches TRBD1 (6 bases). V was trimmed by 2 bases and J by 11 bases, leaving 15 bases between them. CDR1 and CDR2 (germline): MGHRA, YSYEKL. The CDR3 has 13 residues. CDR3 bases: TGCGCCAGCAGCCAAAGACAGGATTCTCGGGCTTTCTTT. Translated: CASSQRQDSRAFF.

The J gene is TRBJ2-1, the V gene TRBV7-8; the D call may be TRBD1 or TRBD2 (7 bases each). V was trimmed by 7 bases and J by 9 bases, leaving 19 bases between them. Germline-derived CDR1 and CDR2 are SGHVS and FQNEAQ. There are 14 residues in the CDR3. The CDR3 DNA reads TGTGCCAGCAAGGGAGGGACAGCGGCCGGTGAGCAGTTCTTC. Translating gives CASKGGTAAGEQFF.

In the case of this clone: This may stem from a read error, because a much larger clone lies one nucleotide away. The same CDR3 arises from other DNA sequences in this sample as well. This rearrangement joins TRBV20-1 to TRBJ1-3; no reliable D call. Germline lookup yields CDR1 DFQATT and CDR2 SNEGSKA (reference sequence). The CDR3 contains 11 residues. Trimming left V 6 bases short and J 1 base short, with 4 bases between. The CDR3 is CSALSGNTIYF. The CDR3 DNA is TGCAGTGCCCTGTCTGGAAACACCATATATTTT.

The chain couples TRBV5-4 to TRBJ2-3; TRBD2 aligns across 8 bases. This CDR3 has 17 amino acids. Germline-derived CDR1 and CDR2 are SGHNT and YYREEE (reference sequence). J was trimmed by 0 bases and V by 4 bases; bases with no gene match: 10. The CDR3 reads CASSQKQAGVSTDTQYF. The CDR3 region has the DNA TGTGCCAGCAGCCAGAAACAAGCGGGAGTTAGCACAGATACGCAGTATTTT. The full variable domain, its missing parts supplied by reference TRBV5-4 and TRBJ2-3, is ETGVTQSPTHLIKTRGQQVTLRCSSQSGHNTVSWYQQALGQGPQFIFQYYREEENGRGNFPPRFSGLQFPNYSSELNVNALELDDSALYLCASSQKQAGVSTDTQYFGPGTRLTVL.

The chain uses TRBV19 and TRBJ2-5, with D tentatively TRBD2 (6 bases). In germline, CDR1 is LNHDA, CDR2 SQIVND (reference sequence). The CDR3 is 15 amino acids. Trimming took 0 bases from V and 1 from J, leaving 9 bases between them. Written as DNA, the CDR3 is TGTGCCAGTAGTATAGATGGGAGGAGCCAAGAGACCCAGTACTTC. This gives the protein CASSIDGRSQETQYF.

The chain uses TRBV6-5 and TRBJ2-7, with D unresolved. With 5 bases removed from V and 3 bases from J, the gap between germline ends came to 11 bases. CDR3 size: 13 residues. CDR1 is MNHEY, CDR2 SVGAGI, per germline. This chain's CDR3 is CASSRYLGYEQYF. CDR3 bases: TGTGCCAGCAGTCGATACTTGGGCTACGAGCAGTACTTC.

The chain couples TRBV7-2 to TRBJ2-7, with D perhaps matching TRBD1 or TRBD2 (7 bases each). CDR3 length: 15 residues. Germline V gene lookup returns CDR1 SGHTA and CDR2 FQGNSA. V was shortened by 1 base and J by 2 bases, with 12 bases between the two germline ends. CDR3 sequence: CASSLDQGGAYEQYF. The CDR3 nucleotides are TGTGCCAGCAGCTTAGATCAGGGGGGGGCCTACGAGCAGTACTTC.

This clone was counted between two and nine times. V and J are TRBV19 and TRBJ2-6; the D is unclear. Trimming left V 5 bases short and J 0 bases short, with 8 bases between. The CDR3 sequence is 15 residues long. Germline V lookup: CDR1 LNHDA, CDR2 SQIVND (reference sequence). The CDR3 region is CASSAISSGANVLTF. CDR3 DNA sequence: TGTGCCAGTAGTGCTATCAGCTCTGGGGCCAACGTCCTGACTTTC.

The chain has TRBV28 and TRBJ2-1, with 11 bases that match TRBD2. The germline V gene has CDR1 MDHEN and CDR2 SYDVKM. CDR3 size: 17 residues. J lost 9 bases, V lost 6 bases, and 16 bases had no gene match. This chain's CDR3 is CASRYILTSGKGGEQFF. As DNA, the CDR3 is TGTGCCAGCAGATACATACTGACTAGCGGGAAAGGGGGTGAGCAGTTCTTC.

The chain's CDR3 is CASSSGGTETYEQYF. CDR3 bases: TGTGCCAGCAGCTCCGGCGGGACTGAGACCTACGAGCAGTACTTC. The chain recombines TRBV11-3 with TRBJ2-7; maybe TRBD2 (6 bases). Germline lookup yields CDR1 SGHNT and CDR2 YENEEA. The CDR3 has 15 residues. V shed 4 bases and J shed 2 bases, with 15 bases lying between them.

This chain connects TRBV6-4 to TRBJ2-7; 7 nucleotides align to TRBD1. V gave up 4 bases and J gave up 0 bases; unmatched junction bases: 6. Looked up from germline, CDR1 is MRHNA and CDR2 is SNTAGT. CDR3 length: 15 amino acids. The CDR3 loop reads CASSGLTGPSYEQYF. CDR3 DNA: TGTGCCAGCAGTGGCTTGACAGGGCCCTCCTACGAGCAGTACTTC.